This record covers a single TCR beta chain. Measured with immunoSEQ multiplex PCR; TCRdb has only the in-frame clones, and not every one. The data hold 130,000 to 150,000 clones, with 84% observed a single time. These data are taken from a study of blood T cell repertoires in COVID-19. All enrollees were about 18 to 95 years old and from some 24 US areas. Participant-reported clinical history was the basis for cohort assignment. Exposed study participants had met a COVID-19 case within 2 weeks before entry. The junction had 12 bases not matched to a gene; V was cut back by 8 bases and J by 1 base. The CDR3 length is 17 residues. The germline CDR1 and CDR2 sequences are MDHEN and SYDVKM.

The sample taken for sequencing was PBMCs or T cells enriched from blood (not recorded which). The chain carries TRBV28 and TRBJ1-4, with TRBD1 identical over 8 bases. The sequence was obtained from a woman aged 45 to 65 who had been exposed to COVID-19. For the CDR3, the DNA is TGTGCCAGCCGAAACTACAGGGGGGTAGAAACTAATGAAAAACTGTTTTTT. Protein sequence: CASRNYRGVETNEKLFF.